The clone carrying this TCR beta chain came up once. V was pared by 5 bases and J by 1 base, with 9 bases between. From germline, CDR1 is SGHVS and CDR2 FQNEAQ. The CDR3 contains 14 residues. Here immunoSEQ multiplex PCR was the method, and the copy in TCRdb shows in-frame clones only, minus some. The sample lists tens of thousands of clones; about nine tenths were seen once. This specimen belongs to a study of T cell changes during pregnancy in multiple sclerosis. The chain employs TRBV7-8 and TRBJ2-1; D ambiguous. The sample in question was CD8+ T cells from peripheral blood mononuclear cells, obtained in the second trimester of pregnancy. The receptor was derived from a female donor with multiple sclerosis, enrolled in a pregnancy study. This CDR3 is CASSLRTSYNEQFF. The DNA for the CDR3 is TGTGCCAGCAGCCTAAGAACGTCCTACAATGAGCAGTTCTTC.